The text below deals with one T cell receptor (beta chain). Its antigen is as yet unknown. Unmatched junction bases numbered 5, after V lost 4 bases and J lost 0 bases. The CDR3 runs 16 residues. In germline, CDR1 is SGHRS, CDR2 YFSETQ. The record originates from a study of cytomegalovirus exposure and HLA in healthy donors. On the study more broadly: For the approximately 390 genotyped donors, about 81% fell within the Caucasian-associated ancestry cluster.

Broader study findings: Sequencing depth roughly uniform across donors was assumed in presence/absence analyses. Across donors, most TCRs were seen rarely, yet some public ones were widespread.

It was with 60 Vbeta and 13 Jbeta primers that the PCR ran. Clones were read by immunoSEQ multiplex PCR, and TCRdb kept only the in-frame ones, dropping some. The repertoire holds roughly 130,000 clones, with under 90% as singletons. The TCR comes from a man aged 18-30 years in good health and CMV-seronegative. The chain combines TRBV5-1 with TRBJ2-2; 8 bases agree with TRBD1. The sequencing input was PBMCs. For the CDR3, the DNA is TGCGCCAGCAGCGTGCCGGGACAGGCGAACACCGGGGAGCTGTTTTTT. Its translation is CASSVPGQANTGELFF.